The 13 T cell receptor beta chains below were found in one sample sequenced in a study of blood T cell repertoires in COVID-19. Profiling relied on immunoSEQ multiplex PCR, and the TCRdb table lists in-frame clones only, not all of them. The sample carries more than 200,000 clones, around nine tenths recorded once. The sample comprised peripheral blood. Every receptor here comes from a man aged 25-45 years with active or convalescent COVID-19.

The chain recombines TRBV27 with TRBJ1-5; D is ambiguous. V lost 7 bases and J lost 4, with 2 bases in between. The CDR3 has 10 residues. Germline V lookup: CDR1 MNHEY, CDR2 SMNVEV (reference sequence). CDR3 loop: CASINQPQHF. Written as DNA, the CDR3 is TGTGCCAGCATAAATCAGCCCCAGCATTTT.

The genes are TRBV4-1 and TRBJ2-7; the match to TRBD2 covers 12 bases. This CDR3 spans 16 amino acids. Germline V gene sequence: CDR1 MGHRA, CDR2 YSYEKL. V was clipped by 1 base and J by 2 bases; unmatched bases: 3. The CDR3 spells CASSQASGGAAYEQYF. The CDR3 DNA follows: TGCGCCAGCAGCCAAGCTAGCGGGGGGGCTGCCTACGAGCAGTACTTC.

In its sample, this clone was seen a few times. The genes are TRBV7-8 and TRBJ1-5; 8 bases are shared with TRBD1. The CDR3 length is 17 residues. The germline CDR1 and CDR2 sequences are SGHVS and FQNEAQ. Unmatched junction bases numbered 10, after V lost 2 bases and J lost 4 bases. The CDR3 bases are TGTGCCAGCAGCTTACGGACAGGGACCCTTATTAATCAGCCCCAGCATTTT. This translates into CASSLRTGTLINQPQHF.

The genes are TRBV29-1 and TRBJ2-1, with a tentative D call TRBD2 (6 bases). There are 18 residues in the CDR3. The germline CDR1 and CDR2 sequences are SQVTM and ANQGSEA. V lost 0 bases and J 8 bases, leaving 26 bases between the germline ends. CDR3 DNA: TGCAGCGTTGAAGATGGAGGGACCCCGACACAAGTCATAGATGAGCAGTTCTTC. This gives the protein CSVEDGGTPTQVIDEQFF.

This clone was seen more than once but under ten times. The rearrangement links TRBV12-3 or TRBV12-4 to TRBJ1-1; unclear D gene. The CDR3 covers 12 residues. With 6 bases removed from V and 7 bases from J, the gap between germline ends came to 12 bases. CDR3: CASSQSGDEAFF. CDR3 bases: TGTGCCAGCAGCCAATCAGGCGATGAAGCTTTCTTT.

The J gene is TRBJ2-3, the V gene TRBV6-5; 11 bases agree with TRBD2. CDR3 length: 15 residues. Germline lookup yields CDR1 MNHEY and CDR2 SVGAGI. The junction had 4 bases not matched to a gene; V was cut back by 6 bases and J by 2 bases. Here the CDR3 reads CASSPGLADTDTQYF. CDR3 coding DNA: TGTGCCAGCAGCCCGGGACTAGCGGACACAGATACGCAGTATTTT.

The table lists this clone with a count of one. The gene calls are TRBV18 and TRBJ1-1; weak D call: TRBD1 (5 bases). Trimming pared 3 bases from V and 3 bases from J, leaving 14 bases between. The CDR3 contains 15 residues. CDR1 KGHSH and CDR2 LQKENI come from the germline V gene. CDR3: CASSPRQGDYTEAFF. Here the CDR3 DNA reads TGTGCCAGCTCACCCAGGCAGGGTGATTACACTGAAGCTTTCTTT.

This chain links TRBV4-2 with TRBJ1-1, with 7 bases lining up with TRBD1. The germline V gene encodes CDR1 LGHNA and CDR2 YNFKEQ. CDR3 length: 15 amino acids. Trimming at V came to 2 bases and at J to 4 bases, leaving 7 bases not matched to a gene. CDR3 DNA sequence: TGTGCCAGCAGCCAACAGACGACAGGGCTCACTGAAGCTTTCTTT. Protein: CASSQQTTGLTEAFF.

V is TRBV7-2 and J is TRBJ2-7, with 11 bases fitting TRBD1. The ends lost 2 bases at V and 4 bases at J; junction bases unmatched: 4. Germline-derived CDR1 and CDR2 are SGHTA and FQGNSA. The CDR3 length is 15 residues. The CDR3 protein is CASSLRDRGRYEQYF. The CDR3 bases are TGTGCCAGCAGCTTAAGGGACAGGGGGAGGTACGAGCAGTACTTC.

This clone came up once. The chain carries TRBV5-4 and TRBJ2-3, with D perhaps TRBD2 (5 bases). V was pared by 4 bases and J by 6 bases, with 21 bases between. The CDR3 loop spans 16 amino acids. The germline gives CDR1 SGHNT, CDR2 YYREEE (reference sequence). CDR3 protein: CASSEKVTRFGDTQYF. The CDR3 DNA follows: TGTGCCAGCAGCGAAAAAGTAACTAGGTTTGGGGATACGCAGTATTTT.

This clone has just one count. The chain couples TRBV20-1 to TRBJ1-6; 10 bases align to TRBD1. CDR3 size: 14 residues. Unmatched junction bases numbered 5, after V lost 3 bases and J lost 9 bases. The V gene's germline CDR1 is DFQATT and CDR2 SNEGSKA (reference sequence). DNA of the CDR3: TGCAGTGCTAGTCCGGGACAGGGGAGTTCACCCCTCCACTTT. This translates into CSASPGQGSSPLHF.

This clone was seen more than once but under ten times. The chain uses TRBV27 and TRBJ1-6; 7 bases match TRBD1. The J segment lost 10 bases and the V segment lost 4 bases, leaving 7 bases of the junction unmatched. Germline CDR1 and CDR2: MNHEY and SMNVEV (reference sequence). The CDR3 totals 14 residues. Here the CDR3 DNA reads TGTGCCAGCAGTTCGGGACAGCTAGGGTCACCCCTCCACTTT. Its translation: CASSSGQLGSPLHF.

The J gene is TRBJ2-7, the V gene TRBV6-5; TRBD1 is a possible D gene (5 bases). Looked up from germline, CDR1 is MNHEY and CDR2 is SVGAGI. The CDR3 covers 13 residues. With 8 bases removed from V and 3 bases from J, the gap between germline ends came to 14 bases. The CDR3 coding sequence is TGTGCCAGCGGTCTTTGGGGCCTCTACGAGCAGTACTTC. Its protein is CASGLWGLYEQYF.